The clone carrying this T cell receptor beta chain was counted between two and nine times. These data come from a study of T cells in Graves' hyperthyroidism and ophthalmopathy. Template material for amplifying TCR beta CDR3 regions consisted of RNA transcripts. With the HTBI primer set, the TCR CDR3 went through a first round of RT-PCR. One entry per CDR3 protein results from TCRdb running MiXCR on the multiplex PCR reads. The sample lists under 750,000 distinct CDR3 sequences; approximately 18% were seen once. V dropped 2 bases and J dropped 1 base, with 12 bases sitting between them. Germline loops: CDR1 SGDLS, CDR2 YYNGEE. CDR3 length: 15 amino acids.

Sequencing used blood. The sequence was collected from a woman in her forties or fifties with Graves' hyperthyroidism that later progressed to Graves' ophthalmopathy. The chain carries TRBV9 and TRBJ1-1, with D uncertain. The CDR3 loop reads CASSVSVVSNTEAFF. CDR3 bases: TGTGCCAGCAGCGTCTCGGTGGTTTCGAACACTGAAGCTTTCTTT. The full variable domain, its missing parts supplied by reference TRBV9 and TRBJ1-1, is DSGVTQTPKHLITATGQRVTLRCSPRSGDLSVYWYQQSLDQGLQFLIQYYNGEERAKGNILERFSAQQFPDLHSELNLSSLELGDSALYFCASSVSVVSNTEAFFGQGTRLTVV.